This TCR beta chain was found in a study of cytomegalovirus exposure and HLA in healthy donors. Note on this clone: What it recognizes is unknown.

Germline V lookup: CDR1 MNHNY, CDR2 SVGAGI (reference sequence). The CDR3 has 16 residues. Between the trimmed V and J ends, which lost 7 bases and 0 bases, there was a span of 19 bases. Notes on the study in general: Within the data, a cluster of highly shared sequence variants was likely a sequencing artifact. In vitro confirmation showed a few CMV-associated chains to be CMV antigen specific.

With 60 Vbeta and 13 Jbeta primers, the PCR was carried out. Generated by immunoSEQ multiplex PCR, the TCRdb table keeps only in-frame clones and is missing some. The table records more than 150,000 clones, 80% of them present only once. The clonotype comes from a woman younger than 45 in good health and CMV-seronegative. The sequencing input was PBMCs. The genes are TRBV6-6 and TRBJ2-7; D may be TRBD1 (6 bases). The CDR3 DNA is TGTGCCAGCACCGTACTCAGGGGAAGGAGCTCCTACGAGCAGTACTTC. It is translated as CASTVLRGRSSYEQYF.